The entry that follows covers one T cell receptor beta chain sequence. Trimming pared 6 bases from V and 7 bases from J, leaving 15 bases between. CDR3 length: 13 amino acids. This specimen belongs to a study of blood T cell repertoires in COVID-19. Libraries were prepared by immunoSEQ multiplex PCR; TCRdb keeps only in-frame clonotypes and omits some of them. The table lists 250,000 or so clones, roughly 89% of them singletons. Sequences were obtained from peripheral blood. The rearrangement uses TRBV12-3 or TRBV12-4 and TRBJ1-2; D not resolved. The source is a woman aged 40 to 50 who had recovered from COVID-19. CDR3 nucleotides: TGTGCCAGCAGCCCCATGGAAGGAGTTGGCTACACCTTC. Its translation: CASSPMEGVGYTF.